This T cell receptor beta chain stems from a study of cytomegalovirus exposure and HLA in healthy donors. About the research overall: The early release's HLA-typed donors yielded tens of millions of unique TCRs. Study-level findings and limits: Presence/absence analysis assumed near-uniform sequencing depth across donors. In a later analysis, HLA-associated beta chains showed higher expansion and lower generation probabilities than comparable chains. An analysis that was carried out later associated approximately 15,000 TCR beta sequences with HLA alleles at 0.05 false discovery rate.

About this clone: Its antigen is not identified.

The PCR used 60 Vbeta and 13 Jbeta primers. Profiling relied on immunoSEQ multiplex PCR, and the TCRdb table lists in-frame clones only, not all of them. The sample has 250,000 to 350,000 clones; roughly 80% are singletons. The CDR3 is made up of 17 amino acids. The ends lost 3 bases at V and 3 bases at J; junction bases unmatched: 11. CDR1 and CDR2 (germline): LNHNV, YYDKDF (reference sequence). The genes are TRBV15 and TRBJ2-7; 10 bases are a match to TRBD2. This TCR was sampled from a girl aged 2 to 9 in good health and CMV-seronegative. The sequenced sample was PBMCs. The CDR3 spells CATSSPFASGSYYEQYF. CDR3 DNA: TGTGCCACCAGCAGCCCCTTCGCTAGCGGGAGTTACTACGAGCAGTACTTC.